This T cell receptor beta chain was identified during a study of shared clonotypes between healthy human individuals. A word on this clone: Its antigen is currently unknown.

Some clones are missing from TCRdb's copy, which holds only in-frame ones; the method was immunoSEQ multiplex PCR. The table has roughly 2,000,000 clones, around 93% seen once. The study, taken as a whole, reports: Incomplete sequencing of sorted subsets was indicated by rarefaction despite large depth.

The ends were cut back, 1 base at V and 3 bases at J, with 9 bases in the middle. Germline V gene sequence: CDR1 LGHNA, CDR2 YSLEER. The CDR3 is 14 residues long. As defined, naive CD8 cells were CD45RO-negative and positively selected for CCR7, with terminally differentiated effector memory CD45RA+ cells excluded. The TCR was taken from a man between 18 and 29 years old in good health. Some clones in this sample may be carry-over from other donors' samples. The sample consisted of naive CD8+ T cells from PBMCs. The chain carries TRBV4-3 and TRBJ1-2; D is perhaps TRBD1 (6 bases). The CDR3 coding sequence is TGCGCCAGCAGCCAAGGCCCAGGGGACTATGGCTACACCTTC. Encoded protein: CASSQGPGDYGYTF.